The clone carrying this T cell receptor beta chain was seen repeatedly, ten times or more. Its matching antigen is unknown. This entry belongs to a study of molecular identifiers for immune sequencing clone quantification. Findings of the study overall: Among effectors, clones above 20 RNA copies held over 98% of molecules; among naive cells, under 1%.

TCRdb called the PCR reads again in MiXCR, with one record for every CDR3 protein. The repertoire holds some 100,000 distinct CDR3 sequences, over 30% seen once, with under 5.5% in the top ten. V gave up 1 base and J gave up 2 bases, with 10 bases separating them. This CDR3 region has 14 residues. CDR1 and CDR2 (germline): SGDLS, YYNGEE. This receptor was taken from a human donor in good health. Some libraries in this study had Jurkat cell RNA spiked in. The chain combines TRBV9 with TRBJ2-7; D perhaps matches TRBD2 (6 bases). Material: naive CD8+ T cells from blood, with Jurkat cell RNA spiked in. Subset in this sample: FACS-sorted CD8+CD4-CCR7+CD45RA+ naive T cells. The DNA of the CDR3 is TGTGCCAGCAGCGTACGGGACTTGGCCTACGAGCAGTACTTC. It encodes CASSVRDLAYEQYF.